The clone carrying this T cell receptor beta chain was picked up one time. The record originates from a study of T cell changes during pregnancy in multiple sclerosis. Per the germline V gene, CDR1 is SGHNT and CDR2 is YYREEE (reference sequence). Trimming removed 1 base at V and 2 bases at J, with 13 bases between. This CDR3 has 15 residues. Profiled with immunoSEQ multiplex PCR; TCRdb holds only in-frame clones, not every one. The data contain 40,000 to 45,000 clones, approximately 90% of them singletons. The starting material was CD4+ T cells from peripheral blood mononuclear cells, obtained in the third trimester of pregnancy. J is TRBJ2-7 and V is TRBV5-4; maybe TRBD2 (6 bases). The sequence came from a female donor with multiple sclerosis, enrolled in a pregnancy study. CDR3 nucleotides: TGTGCCAGCAGCTTGCAGGTTAGCGGAACCTACGAGCAGTACTTC. Protein sequence: CASSLQVSGTYEQYF.